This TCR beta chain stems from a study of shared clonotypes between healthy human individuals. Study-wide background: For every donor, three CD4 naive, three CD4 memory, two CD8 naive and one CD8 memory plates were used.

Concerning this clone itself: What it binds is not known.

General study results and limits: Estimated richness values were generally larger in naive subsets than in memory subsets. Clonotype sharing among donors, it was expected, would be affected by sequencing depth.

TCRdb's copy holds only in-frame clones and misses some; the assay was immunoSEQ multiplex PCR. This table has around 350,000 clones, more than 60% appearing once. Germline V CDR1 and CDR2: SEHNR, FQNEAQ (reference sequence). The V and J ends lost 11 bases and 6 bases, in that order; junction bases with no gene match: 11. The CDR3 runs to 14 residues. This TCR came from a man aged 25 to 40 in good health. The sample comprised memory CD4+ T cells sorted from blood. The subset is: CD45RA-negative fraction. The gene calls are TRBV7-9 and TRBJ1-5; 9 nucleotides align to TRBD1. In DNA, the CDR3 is TGTGCCGGGGGGACAGGGATATCGAGTCAGCCCCAGCATTTT. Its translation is CAGGTGISSQPQHF.